The 30 T cell receptor beta chains below all came from one sample that was sequenced in a study of cytomegalovirus exposure and HLA in healthy donors. The PCR used 60 Vbeta and 13 Jbeta primers. Clones were sequenced by immunoSEQ multiplex PCR, and TCRdb holds only the in-frame ones, with some missing. The repertoire has roughly 200,000 clones, around 73% of them found once; the top ten carry over 2%. What was sequenced was PBMCs. The origin of the receptors is a man aged 55 to 69 in good health and CMV-seronegative.

V usage is TRBV4-1 and J usage is TRBJ2-2; 11 bases fit TRBD1. Germline CDR1 reads MGHRA; CDR2 reads YSYEKL. The CDR3 spans 17 residues. With V trimmed by 4 bases and J by 3 bases, 7 bases remained unmatched. The CDR3 nucleotides are TGCGCCAGCAGCCCTGCAGGACAGGGGGCCGACACCGGGGAGCTGTTTTTT. Encoded protein: CASSPAGQGADTGELFF.

A few counts support this clone. The chain employs TRBV7-8 and TRBJ2-3; 8 positions agree with TRBD2. V lost 3 bases to trimming and J lost 6 bases; unmatched junction nucleotides: 17. This CDR3 region has 18 residues. CDR1 is SGHVS and CDR2 is FQNEAQ in the germline V gene. The CDR3 nucleotides are TGTGCCAGCAGCTTGGCCGGGACTAGGGAGGGGTTGTGGGATACGCAGTATTTT. Translating it yields CASSLAGTREGLWDTQYF.

V usage is TRBV5-1 and J usage is TRBJ2-7; 11 bases match TRBD1. In germline, CDR1 is SGHRS, CDR2 YFSETQ. The V gene end was trimmed by 4 bases and the J gene end by 2 bases; junction bases not matched to a gene: 14. The CDR3 extends over 18 amino acids. CDR3 bases: TGCGCCAGCAGCCCCCGGACAGGGGGCATTTCCAGCGCCTACGAGCAGTACTTC. Its protein is CASSPRTGGISSAYEQYF.

This clone was seen a single time. The genes are TRBV13 and TRBJ1-2, with 8 bases matching TRBD1. J gave up 3 bases and V 3 bases, and 3 bases lay outside the gene matches. The CDR3 runs 14 residues. Germline values: CDR1 PRHDT, CDR2 FYEKMQ (reference sequence). Here the CDR3 DNA reads TGTGCCAGCAGCTTGGGACAGGCCTACTATGGCTACACCTTC. It codes for CASSLGQAYYGYTF.

This sequence joins TRBV5-6 and TRBJ2-3; 9 positions match TRBD2. Germline-derived CDR1 and CDR2 are SGHDT and YYEEEE. This CDR3 spans 16 amino acids. The J segment lost 5 bases and the V segment lost 1 base, leaving 8 bases of the junction unmatched. The CDR3 region is CASSLPLAGEGDTQYF. Written as DNA, the CDR3 is TGTGCCAGCAGCTTGCCTTTAGCGGGAGAGGGAGATACGCAGTATTTT.

The chain joins TRBV27 to TRBJ2-5, with 7 nucleotides matching TRBD2. V gave up 2 bases and J gave up 0 bases; unmatched junction bases: 12. The CDR3 contains 18 residues. Per the germline V gene, CDR1 is MNHEY and CDR2 is SMNVEV (reference sequence). The CDR3 sequence: CASSLRPRGAGYQETQYF. In DNA, the CDR3 is TGTGCCAGCAGTTTAAGGCCCCGTGGAGCGGGGTACCAAGAGACCCAGTACTTC.

This chain joins TRBV27 and TRBJ2-2; 10 bases match TRBD1. Unmatched junction bases numbered 3, after V lost 4 bases and J lost 4 bases. The CDR3 contains 15 residues. From germline, CDR1 is MNHEY and CDR2 SMNVEV (reference sequence). CDR3 bases: TGTGCCAGCAGTTGGGGACAGGGGCCCACCGGGGAGCTGTTTTTT. Translation gives CASSWGQGPTGELFF.

This clone was observed a single time. The chain carries TRBV23-1 and TRBJ2-4; D call uncertain. TRBV23-1 is an ORF for which the function is uncertain. CDR3 length equals 14 residues. V lost 4 bases and J lost 0, with 7 bases in between. The CDR3 here is CASSPALAKNIQYF. Here the CDR3 DNA reads TGCGCCAGCAGTCCCGCGTTAGCCAAAAACATTCAGTACTTC.

This chain joins TRBV27 and TRBJ1-1; 8 bases align to TRBD1. Germline CDR1 and CDR2: MNHEY and SMNVEV (reference sequence). The CDR3 spans 15 residues. The V segment lost 8 bases and the J segment 0 bases; nucleotides outside the gene matches: 8. The CDR3 sequence is CASHRLDRVNTEAFF. The CDR3 region has the DNA TGTGCCAGCCATCGCCTGGACAGGGTGAACACTGAAGCTTTCTTT.

This chain joins TRBV21-1 and TRBJ2-5; TRBD1 is the table's D call, not checked against the DNA. TRBV21-1 is a known pseudogene. This CDR3 has 19 amino acids. This CDR3 is CASSKKKFLRDRREETQYF. CDR3 nucleotides: TGTGCCAGCAGCAAAAAAAAATTCCTCCGGGACAGGCGAGAGGAGACCCAGTACTTC.

The chain recombines TRBV11-1 with TRBJ2-5, with 7 bases that match TRBD2. The V and J ends lost 4 bases and 5 bases, in that order; junction bases with no gene match: 10. The germline V gene has CDR1 SGHAT and CDR2 FQDESV (reference sequence). The CDR3 loop spans 15 amino acids. DNA for the CDR3: TGTGCCAGCAGCTCCCTAGCGGAACGGCGGGAGACCCAGTACTTC. It yields the protein CASSSLAERRETQYF.

This clone was seen a few times. The V gene is TRBV2, the J gene TRBJ2-5, with TRBD2 identical over 10 bases. This CDR3 has 15 amino acids. Trimming cost V 6 bases and J 7 bases; bases outside gene matches: 11. The V gene's germline CDR1 is SNHLY and CDR2 FYNNEI. The CDR3 coding sequence is TGTGCCAGCAGAGGCAGCGGGGGGGCCGGGGGGACCCAGTACTTC. The encoded protein is CASRGSGGAGGTQYF.

This clone has a handful of counts. The V and J genes are TRBV21-1 and TRBJ2-4; TRBD1 is taken as the D call from the table, unchecked against the DNA. TRBV21-1 is labeled a pseudogene. This CDR3 is built from 17 residues. CDR3 protein: CASSKALRQGKMNIQYF. CDR3 coding DNA: TGTGCCAGCAGCAAAGCGCTAAGACAGGGGAAAATGAACATTCAGTACTTC.

The chain uses TRBV7-2 and TRBJ2-7, with D unclear. CDR1 is SGHTA and CDR2 is FQGNSA in the germline V gene. Trimming took off 4 bases at V and 2 bases at J, with 6 bases between the two ends. The CDR3 runs 12 residues. CDR3 protein: CASSSFTYEQYF. For the CDR3, the DNA is TGTGCCAGCAGCTCCTTTACCTACGAGCAGTACTTC. Full variable domain (rest looked up from reference TRBV7-2 and TRBJ2-7): GAGVSQSPSNKVTEKGKDVELRCDPISGHTALYWYRQSLGQGLEFLIYFQGNSAPDKSGLPSDRFSAERTGGSVSTLTIQRTQQEDSAVYLCASSSFTYEQYFGPGTRLTVT.

This clone occurred a few times. The chain carries TRBV5-4 and TRBJ1-1; TRBD1 agrees at 9 bases. V dropped 4 bases and J dropped 4; count of bases not matched to a gene: 14. The CDR3 length is 17 residues. Germline V CDR1 and CDR2: SGHNT, YYREEE (reference sequence). Written as DNA, the CDR3 is TGTGCCAGCAGCCAAGAACCCCTACAGGGGGCGGCCACTGAAGCTTTCTTT. Its translation is CASSQEPLQGAATEAFF.

This clone has more than one count but fewer than ten. This chain connects TRBV29-1 to TRBJ1-4; D remains unclear. V shed 3 bases and J shed 7 bases, with 6 bases lying between them. Germline loops: CDR1 SQVTM, CDR2 ANQGSEA. CDR3 length: 11 residues. This CDR3 reads CSVDSGEKLFF. The CDR3 DNA follows: TGCAGCGTTGACAGCGGTGAAAAACTGTTTTTT. Full variable domain (missing parts from reference TRBV29-1 and TRBJ1-4): SAVISQKPSRDICQRGTSLTIQCQVDSQVTMMFWYRQQPGQSLTLIATANQGSEATYESGFVIDKFPISRPNLTFSTLTVSNMSPEDSSIYLCSVDSGEKLFFGSGTQLSVL.

The rearrangement uses TRBV4-1 and TRBJ2-1; 7 positions match TRBD1. Germline trimming cut 2 bases from V and 5 bases from J; bases unmatched to any gene: 6. Germline lookup yields CDR1 MGHRA and CDR2 YSYEKL. CDR3 length: 15 residues. This CDR3 is CASSQPDRRDNEQFF. CDR3 coding DNA: TGCGCCAGCAGCCAACCGGACAGGAGAGACAATGAGCAGTTCTTC.

V usage is TRBV2 and J usage is TRBJ2-1, with 7 bases identical to TRBD1. The junction had 8 bases not matched to a gene; V was cut back by 6 bases and J by 6 bases. CDR3 length: 14 amino acids. Germline CDR1 and CDR2: SNHLY and FYNNEI. CDR3 sequence (DNA): TGTGCCAGCAGCCCGGACAGGCCTACCAATGAGCAGTTCTTC. Encoded protein: CASSPDRPTNEQFF.

This clone came up once. This chain uses TRBV5-1 with TRBJ2-5; no reliable D call. The CDR3 runs to 16 residues. Deletions cut 1 base from V and 4 bases from J, with 17 bases between. CDR1 SGHRS and CDR2 YFSETQ come from the germline V gene. The CDR3 spells CASSLLSNRVGETQYF. The CDR3, as DNA: TGCGCCAGCAGCTTGTTGAGTAACCGGGTCGGAGAGACCCAGTACTTC.

The chain combines TRBV19 with TRBJ2-3, with a weak D call TRBD2 (5 bases). Per germline, CDR1 LNHDA and CDR2 SQIVND (reference sequence). The length of the CDR3 is 15 residues. Trimming took off 5 bases at V and 4 bases at J, with 16 bases between the two ends. CDR3 DNA: TGTGCCAGTAGTCCCAGTGGAGGCCTATCAGATACGCAGTATTTT. This gives the protein CASSPSGGLSDTQYF.

This clone was seen a few times. The chain joins TRBV6-5 to TRBJ2-7; D might be TRBD1 (6 bases). This CDR3 contains 15 residues. Trimming left V 2 bases short and J 6 bases short, with 17 bases between. Germline loops: CDR1 MNHEY, CDR2 SVGAGI. The CDR3 DNA follows: TGTGCCAGCAGTTACGTACAGGGTTTATTGGGCGAGCAGTACTTC. Its translation is CASSYVQGLLGEQYF.

The J gene is TRBJ1-1, the V gene TRBV9, with 11 nucleotides matching TRBD1. V gave up 3 bases and J gave up 5 bases; unmatched junction bases: 3. CDR3 length: 14 amino acids. Germline CDR1 is SGDLS and CDR2 is YYNGEE. The chain's CDR3 is CASSAGTGGTEAFF. For the CDR3, the DNA is TGTGCCAGCAGCGCAGGGACAGGGGGAACTGAAGCTTTCTTT.

This clone was picked up one time. The V and J genes are TRBV19 and TRBJ1-2; 9 positions match TRBD1. This CDR3 is 14 amino acids long. The V gene's germline CDR1 is LNHDA and CDR2 SQIVND (reference sequence). The junction had 9 bases not matched to a gene; V was cut back by 9 bases and J by 4 bases. CDR3 protein: CASSQGAHLYGYTF. The CDR3, as DNA: TGTGCCAGCTCACAGGGGGCGCATCTCTATGGCTACACCTTC.

V gene TRBV6-5 combines with J gene TRBJ2-7; possibly TRBD1 for D (5 bases). The CDR3 consists of 15 residues. V was clipped by 7 bases and J by 3 bases, with 19 bases between them. Germline V CDR1 and CDR2: MNHEY, SVGAGI. CDR3 in amino acids: CASTKAAGFHYEQYF. The CDR3 bases are TGTGCCAGCACCAAGGCGGCAGGGTTTCACTACGAGCAGTACTTC.

This chain joins TRBV5-4 and TRBJ2-1; a weak D match, TRBD2 (6 bases). Germline CDR1 is SGHNT and CDR2 is YYREEE (reference sequence). The germline V and J ends were trimmed by 1 base and 12 bases, with 8 bases remaining between them. The CDR3 consists of 11 residues. The CDR3 spells CASSLSGGQFF. CDR3 sequence (DNA): TGTGCCAGCAGCTTGTCCGGGGGGCAGTTCTTC.

The chain combines TRBV7-8 with TRBJ1-1; D is perhaps TRBD1 (5 bases). This CDR3 has 14 amino acids. Germline CDR1 and CDR2: SGHVS and FQNEAQ. V lost 2 bases to trimming and J lost 0 bases, with 7 bases between them. The CDR3 loop reads CASSLNRLNTEAFF. DNA of the CDR3: TGTGCCAGCAGCTTAAACAGGCTGAACACTGAAGCTTTCTTT.

This clone was detected once. DNA for the CDR3: TGTGCCAGCAGCCAGCCTAGCGGGGGTATAGATACGCAGTATTTT. This codes for CASSQPSGGIDTQYF. The chain uses TRBV6-5 and TRBJ2-3, with TRBD2 identical over 10 bases. This CDR3 spans 15 amino acids. V trimming: 6 bases; J trimming: 5 bases; junction bases outside the gene matches: 8. Germline values: CDR1 MNHEY, CDR2 SVGAGI.

The chain is built from TRBV2 and TRBJ1-4, with D possibly TRBD1 on 6 matching bases. Germline CDR1 SNHLY, CDR2 FYNNEI. This CDR3 has 17 amino acids. Trimming cost V 4 bases and J 0 bases, with 15 bases left between them. The CDR3 DNA follows: TGTGCCAGCAGTGGGCAATCGACAGGTGCAACTAATGAAAAACTGTTTTTT. Protein sequence: CASSGQSTGATNEKLFF.

The V and J genes are TRBV29-1 and TRBJ2-1, with 11 bases identical to TRBD2. Germline assignment: CDR1 SQVTM and CDR2 ANQGSEA. The CDR3 is 14 residues long. J was trimmed by 5 bases and V by 3 bases; bases with no gene match: 3. CDR3 nucleotide sequence: TGCAGCGTTGACACTAGCGGGAGCGACAATGAGCAGTTCTTC. It translates to CSVDTSGSDNEQFF.

The chain carries TRBV2 and TRBJ2-7, with 8 nucleotides matching TRBD2. This CDR3 comprises 15 residues. The germline CDR1 and CDR2 sequences are SNHLY and FYNNEI. V lost 1 base and J lost 3; bases outside the gene matches: 5. CDR3 protein: CASSEGLAGLYEQYF. For the CDR3, the DNA is TGTGCCAGCAGTGAAGGGCTAGCGGGCCTCTACGAGCAGTACTTC.